A selection of T cell receptor beta chains follows, all from one sample in a study of blood T cell repertoires in COVID-19. Assay used: immunoSEQ multiplex PCR; TCRdb lists only in-frame clones, some missing. The top ten clones hold less than 5.5% of a sample with 180,000 or so clones, around 84% of them seen once. Sequencing was carried out using peripheral blood. These receptors all come from a woman aged 80 or over with acute or convalescent COVID-19. Each CDR3 is given with its conserved first and last residue. D genes are given only for firm matches. Expanded clones get a size class; other rows say once, few or many, or leave the size out.

clone size	D gene	V gene	J gene	CDR3 DNA	CDR3 protein
.	.	TRBV5-1	TRBJ2-5	TGCGCCAGCAGCCTATCCCTAGCTTCTGAGACCCAGTACTTC	CASSLSLASETQYF
.	.	TRBV27	TRBJ2-6	TGTGCCAGCAGTTTAGGGGGCCGGTCTGGGGCCAACGTCCTGACTTTC	CASSLGGRSGANVLTF
.	.	TRBV5-8	TRBJ2-5	TGTGCCAGCAGCTTGGTTCGGGGGAGAGTGGAGACCCAGTACTTC	CASSLVRGRVETQYF
.	.	TRBV5-6	TRBJ2-2	TGTGCCAGCAGCTTGAGGCTGGGGGCGGTCTTTTCCGGGGAGCTGTTTTTT	CASSLRLGAVFSGELFF
.	.	TRBV10-3	TRBJ1-2	TGTGCCATCAGCCTCGACAGCTATGGCTACACCTTC	CAISLDSYGYTF
.	.	TRBV30	TRBJ1-4	TGTGCCTGGAGTGGAACAGGGAAAAAACTGTTTTTT	CAWSGTGKKLFF
.	TRBD1	TRBV27	TRBJ1-5	TGTGCCAGCAGTGGGGACAGGGGGCGTTTTATTCAGCCCCAGCATTTT	CASSGDRGRFIQPQHF
.	.	TRBV14	TRBJ2-5	TGTGCCAGCAGCCAAGATTGGGCGCAAGAGACCCAGTACTTC	CASSQDWAQETQYF
few	TRBD2	TRBV9	TRBJ2-3	TGTGCCAGCAGCGCGGGACTAGCTCCAGATACGCAGTATTTT	CASSAGLAPDTQYF
.	.	TRBV2	TRBJ2-7	TGTGCCAGCAGTGACCTTAGAACCTACGAGCAGTACTTC	CASSDLRTYEQYF
.	TRBD2	TRBV27	TRBJ2-5	TGTGCCAGCAGTTTAATCGGGAGGGTCTTAGAGACCCAGTACTTC	CASSLIGRVLETQYF
.	TRBD1	TRBV6-5	TRBJ2-7	TGTGCCAGCAGTTCCACGGGGGACAGGGGGCCCTACGAGCAGTACTTC	CASSSTGDRGPYEQYF
.	.	TRBV18	TRBJ1-5	TGTGCCAGCTCACCCTTGAGGGATCAGCCCCAGCATTTT	CASSPLRDQPQHF
.	.	TRBV18	TRBJ1-2	TGTGCCAGCTCCCCGCTTGAACTCTACGGCTACACCTTC	CASSPLELYGYTF
.	.	TRBV19	TRBJ1-6	TGTGCCAGTCAACAGGGTTTGGACCTCCACTTT	CASQQGLDLHF
.	.	TRBV19	TRBJ1-5	TGTGCCAGTAGCACACAACAGGGTCGGTGGCAGCCCCAGCATTTT	CASSTQQGRWQPQHF
.	.	TRBV6-2/TRBV6-3	TRBJ2-5	TGTGCCAGCAGTTGGGGTATTAGCGGAGTACAAGAGACCCAGTACTTC	CASSWGISGVQETQYF
.	.	TRBV6-5	TRBJ1-5	TGTGCCAGCAGTCAATCGACAGTAGGCAATCAGCCCCAGCATTTT	CASSQSTVGNQPQHF
.	.	TRBV6-5	TRBJ2-1	TGTGCCAGCAGAATTAGCGGGACAGCAGCCAATGAGCAGTTCTTC	CASRISGTAANEQFF
.	TRBD1	TRBV28	TRBJ1-6	TGTGCCAGTTCCGTCGGGACAGAGGTGGTTGAGGGTGTATTT	CASSVGTEVVEGVF
.	.	TRBV28	TRBJ1-1	TGTGCCAGCAGTCCAGGGTCAGAAAACACTGAAGCTTTCTTT	CASSPGSENTEAFF
.	TRBD1	TRBV11-2	TRBJ1-2	TGTGCCAGCAGCTTAGGACAGGGCTCGAACTATGGCTACACCTTC	CASSLGQGSNYGYTF
.	.	TRBV7-2	TRBJ1-5	TGTGCCAGCAGCTTAGATTTGATGCGGGGCCAGCCCCAGCATTTT	CASSLDLMRGQPQHF
few	.	TRBV7-6	TRBJ2-5	TGTGCCAGCAGCTTAATGTCGGGACTGGGCGGGGAGACCCAGTACTTC	CASSLMSGLGGETQYF
.	.	TRBV28	TRBJ1-2	TGTGCCAGCAGTTTCCGCGTTTACCACTATGGCTACACCTTC	CASSFRVYHYGYTF
.	.	TRBV5-1	TRBJ1-2	TGCGCCAGCAGTCCGGAGGTACGGAGCTTCTATGGCTACACCTTC	CASSPEVRSFYGYTF
.	TRBD2	TRBV7-2	TRBJ2-7	TGTGCCAGCAGCTTGGAGGGAGGGCCGGTCTACGAGCAGTACTTC	CASSLEGGPVYEQYF
.	.	TRBV7-9	TRBJ2-4	TGTGCCAGCAGCGACCCGCCAGGGATTCAGTACTTC	CASSDPPGIQYF
.	.	TRBV10-2	TRBJ1-2	TGCGCCAGCAGTGAGTCACCCCCTCGGTACAACTATGGCTACACCTTC	CASSESPPRYNYGYTF
.	.	TRBV5-8	TRBJ2-7	TGTGCCAGCAGCTTGATCGAGAAGGAGCAGTACTTC	CASSLIEKEQYF
.	TRBD1	TRBV27	TRBJ2-7	TGTGCCAGCAGTTCTCCCGGGACAGGATCCTACGAGCAGTACTTC	CASSSPGTGSYEQYF
.	.	TRBV28	TRBJ2-3	TGTGCCAGCAGTACATCCGCCAGGGGATCGGGCACAGATACGCAGTATTTT	CASSTSARGSGTDTQYF
.	.	TRBV27	TRBJ1-2	TGTGCCAGCAGGTCCCCAGGGACTATGGGCTACACCTTC	CASRSPGTMGYTF
.	TRBD2	TRBV6-5	TRBJ2-3	TGTGCCAGCAGTTACCTAGCGGGGCTCGGTGATACGCAGTATTTT	CASSYLAGLGDTQYF
.	TRBD1	TRBV16	TRBJ1-2	TGTGCCAGCAGCCAATCGCCACAGGGGGCCTATGGCTACACCTTC	CASSQSPQGAYGYTF
.	TRBD1	TRBV28	TRBJ1-2	TGTGCCAGCAGTTTAGACAGGGACCATGGCTACACCTTC	CASSLDRDHGYTF
once	.	TRBV18	TRBJ1-2	TGTGCCAGCTCACCAGGGGCGGATGGCTACACCTTC	CASSPGADGYTF
.	TRBD2	TRBV5-4	TRBJ2-1	TGTGCCAGCAGCTCAAGCGGGAGGGATTACAATGAGCAGTTCTTC	CASSSSGRDYNEQFF
.	TRBD1	TRBV4-2	TRBJ1-1	TGTGCCAGCAGCCAAGAAAGGGGACAGAGCACTGAAGCTTTCTTT	CASSQERGQSTEAFF
few	TRBD1	TRBV28	TRBJ1-1	TGTGCCAGCAGTTTACACGACAGGGATAAAGCTTTCTTT	CASSLHDRDKAFF
.	TRBD1	TRBV5-5	TRBJ1-1	TGTGCCAGCAGCAGGGGGGACAGTAACACTGAAGCTTTCTTT	CASSRGDSNTEAFF
.	.	TRBV24-1	TRBJ2-5	TGTGCCACCAGTGATGCGCTAAGGGGGTACCAAGAGACCCAGTACTTC	CATSDALRGYQETQYF
.	TRBD2	TRBV5-1	TRBJ2-1	TGCGCCAGCAGCCTAGGGACTAGCGGGAGCTTGAATGAGCAGTTCTTC	CASSLGTSGSLNEQFF
.	TRBD1	TRBV19	TRBJ2-7	TGTGCCAGTAGTACAAAAGGGACAGTCGACTACGAGCAGTACTTC	CASSTKGTVDYEQYF
once	TRBD1	TRBV9	TRBJ2-5	TGTGCCAGCACACGACAGGGGGGCCAAGAGACCCAGTACTTC	CASTRQGGQETQYF